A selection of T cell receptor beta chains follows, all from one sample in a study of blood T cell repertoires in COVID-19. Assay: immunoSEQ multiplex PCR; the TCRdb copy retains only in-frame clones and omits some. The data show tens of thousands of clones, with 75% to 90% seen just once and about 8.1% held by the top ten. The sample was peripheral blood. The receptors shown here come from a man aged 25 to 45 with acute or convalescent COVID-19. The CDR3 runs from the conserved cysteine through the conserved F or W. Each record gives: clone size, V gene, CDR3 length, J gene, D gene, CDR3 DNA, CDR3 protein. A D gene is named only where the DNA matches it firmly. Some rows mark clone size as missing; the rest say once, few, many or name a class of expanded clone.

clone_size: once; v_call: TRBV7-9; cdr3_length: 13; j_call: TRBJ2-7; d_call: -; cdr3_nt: TGTGCCAGCAGCTTATTGGGGGGTTACGAGCAGTACTTC; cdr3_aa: CASSLLGGYEQYF
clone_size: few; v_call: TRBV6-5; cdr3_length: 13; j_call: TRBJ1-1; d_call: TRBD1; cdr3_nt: TGTGCCAGCGGAAACAGGGGCAACACTGAAGCTTTCTTT; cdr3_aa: CASGNRGNTEAFF
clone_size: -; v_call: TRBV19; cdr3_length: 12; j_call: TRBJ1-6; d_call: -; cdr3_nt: TGTGCCAGTAGGGCACAGGAATCCCACCTCCACTTT; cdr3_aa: CASRAQESHLHF
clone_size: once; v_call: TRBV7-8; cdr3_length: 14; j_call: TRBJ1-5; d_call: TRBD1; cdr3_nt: TGTGCCAGCAGCCGGACAGGGGGCGGGCAGCCCCAGCATTTT; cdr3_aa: CASSRTGGGQPQHF
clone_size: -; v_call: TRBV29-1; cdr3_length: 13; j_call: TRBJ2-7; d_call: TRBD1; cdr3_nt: TGCAGCGTTGTCGGGACAGGGAGTTACGAGCAGTACTTC; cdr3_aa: CSVVGTGSYEQYF
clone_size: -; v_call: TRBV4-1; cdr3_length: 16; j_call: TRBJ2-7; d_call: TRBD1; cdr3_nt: TGCGCCAGCAGCCACCCAACAGGGGGTCGCTACTACGAGCAGTACTTC; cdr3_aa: CASSHPTGGRYYEQYF
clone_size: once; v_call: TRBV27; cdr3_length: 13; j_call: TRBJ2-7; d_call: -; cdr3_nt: TGTGCCAGCAGTTTATTCCCCAGCTACGAGCAGTACTTC; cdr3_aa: CASSLFPSYEQYF
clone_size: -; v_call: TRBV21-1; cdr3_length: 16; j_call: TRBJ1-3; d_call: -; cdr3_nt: TGTGCCAGCAGCAAAGGTACGCGGGGGGCTGGAAACACCATATATTTT; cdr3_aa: CASSKGTRGAGNTIYF
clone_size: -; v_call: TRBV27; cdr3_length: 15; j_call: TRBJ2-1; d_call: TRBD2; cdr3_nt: TGTGCCAGCAGATATCTAGCGGGACGCTACAATGAGCAGTTCTTC; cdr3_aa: CASRYLAGRYNEQFF
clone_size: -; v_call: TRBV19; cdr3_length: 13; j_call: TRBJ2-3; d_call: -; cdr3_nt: TGTGCCAGTAGTATTGGACAGACAGATACGCAGTATTTT; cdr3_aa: CASSIGQTDTQYF
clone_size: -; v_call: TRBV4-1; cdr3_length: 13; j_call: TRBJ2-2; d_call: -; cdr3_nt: TGCGCCAGCAGCCAAGAGCGGACCGGGGAGCTGTTTTTT; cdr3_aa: CASSQERTGELFF
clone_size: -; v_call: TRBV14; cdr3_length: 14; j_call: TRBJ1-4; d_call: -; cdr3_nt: TGTGCCAGCAGCCAAGGAACCGCGAACTTGAAACTGTTTTTT; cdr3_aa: CASSQGTANLKLFF
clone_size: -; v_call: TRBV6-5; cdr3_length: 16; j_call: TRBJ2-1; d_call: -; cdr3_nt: TGTGCCAGCAGTTACTCCGAGCGGGCGTCCTACAATGAGCAGTTCTTC; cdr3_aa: CASSYSERASYNEQFF
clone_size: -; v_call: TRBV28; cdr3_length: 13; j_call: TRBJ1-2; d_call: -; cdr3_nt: TGTGCCAGCAGTTTTGAGGAGACGTATGGCTACACCTTC; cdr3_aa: CASSFEETYGYTF
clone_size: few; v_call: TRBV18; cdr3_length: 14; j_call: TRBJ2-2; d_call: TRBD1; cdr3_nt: TGTGCCAGCTCAGCGGGACAGGGTAACGGGGAGCTGTTTTTT; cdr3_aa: CASSAGQGNGELFF
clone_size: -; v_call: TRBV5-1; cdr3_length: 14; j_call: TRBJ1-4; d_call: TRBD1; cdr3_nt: TGCGCCAGCAGCGCCGGGACAGGGGCCGGAGAACTGTTTTTT; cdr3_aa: CASSAGTGAGELFF
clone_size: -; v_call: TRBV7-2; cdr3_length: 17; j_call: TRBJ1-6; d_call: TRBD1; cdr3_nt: TGTGCCAGCAGCTTCCGCTCCGGGACAGGGAATAATTCACCCCTCCACTTT; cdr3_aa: CASSFRSGTGNNSPLHF
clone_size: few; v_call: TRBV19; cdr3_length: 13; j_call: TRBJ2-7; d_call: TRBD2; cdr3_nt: TGTGCCAGTAGTAGAGGACTAGCCGACGAGCAGTACTTC; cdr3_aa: CASSRGLADEQYF
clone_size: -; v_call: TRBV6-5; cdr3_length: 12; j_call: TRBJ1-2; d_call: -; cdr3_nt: TGTGCCAGCACAACGAGTTTTTCTGGCTACACCTTC; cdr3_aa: CASTTSFSGYTF
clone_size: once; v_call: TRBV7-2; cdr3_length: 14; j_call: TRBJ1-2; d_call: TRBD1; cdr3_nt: TGTGCCAGCAGCTTAGCGACAGGGAACTATGGCTACACCTTC; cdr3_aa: CASSLATGNYGYTF
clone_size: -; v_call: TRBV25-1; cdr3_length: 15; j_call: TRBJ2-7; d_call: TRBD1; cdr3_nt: TGTGCCAGCAGTGAACCGGGACAGGGAACGGGTGAGCAGTACTTC; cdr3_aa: CASSEPGQGTGEQYF
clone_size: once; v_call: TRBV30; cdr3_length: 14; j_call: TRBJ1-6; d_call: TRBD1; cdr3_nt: TGTGCCTGGAGGGCCGGGACAGGGGCATCACCCCTCCACTTT; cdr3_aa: CAWRAGTGASPLHF
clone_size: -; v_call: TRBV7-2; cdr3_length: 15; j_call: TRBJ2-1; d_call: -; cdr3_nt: TGTGCCAGCAGCTTGGACTATCGATCAGCGAATGAGCAGTTCTTC; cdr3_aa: CASSLDYRSANEQFF
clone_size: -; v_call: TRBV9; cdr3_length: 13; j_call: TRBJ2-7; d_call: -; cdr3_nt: TGTGCCAGCAGCCTAAAAAAATCCTACGAGCAGTACTTC; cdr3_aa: CASSLKKSYEQYF
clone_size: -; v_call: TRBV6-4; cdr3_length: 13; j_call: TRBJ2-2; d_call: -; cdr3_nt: TGTGCCAGCCGCACTAGGAACACCGGGGAGCTGTTTTTT; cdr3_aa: CASRTRNTGELFF
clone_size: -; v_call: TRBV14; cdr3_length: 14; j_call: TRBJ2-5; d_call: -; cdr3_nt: TGTGCCAGCAGCCGCCCGGGGGGCTTAGAGACCCAGTACTTC; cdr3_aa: CASSRPGGLETQYF
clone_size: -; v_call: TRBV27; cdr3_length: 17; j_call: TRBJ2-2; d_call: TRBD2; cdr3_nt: TGTGCCAGCAGTTTAATTCTTGGACTAGCCCCTGGCGGGGAGCTGTTTTTT; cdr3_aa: CASSLILGLAPGGELFF
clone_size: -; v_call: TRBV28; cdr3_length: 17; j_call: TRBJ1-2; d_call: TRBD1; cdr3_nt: TGTGCCAGCAGTCCCACGGACAGGGGGCACCGCGATTATGGCTACACCTTC; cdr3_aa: CASSPTDRGHRDYGYTF
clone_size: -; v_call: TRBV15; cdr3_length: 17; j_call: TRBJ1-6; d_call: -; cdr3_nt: TGTGCCACCAGCAGAGAGGGGAGGAGCTCCTATAATTCACCCCTCCACTTT; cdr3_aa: CATSREGRSSYNSPLHF
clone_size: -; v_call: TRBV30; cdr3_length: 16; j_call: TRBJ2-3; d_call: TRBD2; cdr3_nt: TGTGCCTGGAGCCATGGACTAGCTCGTGAGCCAGATACGCAGTATTTT; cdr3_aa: CAWSHGLAREPDTQYF
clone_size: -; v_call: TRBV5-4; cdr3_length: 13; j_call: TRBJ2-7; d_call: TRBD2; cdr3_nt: TGTGCCAGCAGGATTAGCGGGAAGTACGAGCAGTACTTC; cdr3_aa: CASRISGKYEQYF
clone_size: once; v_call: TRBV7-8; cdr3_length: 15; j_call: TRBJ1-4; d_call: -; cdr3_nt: TGTGCCAGCAGCCTCCCGGCAGGGACTAATGAAAAACTGTTTTTT; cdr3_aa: CASSLPAGTNEKLFF
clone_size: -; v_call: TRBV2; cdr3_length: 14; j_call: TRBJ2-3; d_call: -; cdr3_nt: TGTGCCAGCAGTGAAGCCGAGCCGCGGTTTACGCAGTATTTT; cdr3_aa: CASSEAEPRFTQYF
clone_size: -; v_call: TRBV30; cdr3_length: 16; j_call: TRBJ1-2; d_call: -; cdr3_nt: TGTGCCTGGAGTGGACCTGGGACCGGGAGAAACTATGGCTACACCTTC; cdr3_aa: CAWSGPGTGRNYGYTF
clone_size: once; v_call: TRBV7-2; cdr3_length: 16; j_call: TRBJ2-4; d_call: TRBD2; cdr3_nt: TGTGCCAGCAGCTATATACGGGGCGGGAGAGGAGGCATTCAGTACTTC; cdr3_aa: CASSYIRGGRGGIQYF
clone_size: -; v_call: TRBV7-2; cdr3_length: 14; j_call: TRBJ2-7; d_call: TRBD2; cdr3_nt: TGTGCCAGCAGCTTAGCCCTAGCGGGAGGTCTACAGTACTTC; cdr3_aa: CASSLALAGGLQYF
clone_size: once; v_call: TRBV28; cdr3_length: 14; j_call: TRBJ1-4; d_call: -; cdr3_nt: TGTGCCAGCAACGGAGGGCCTTTTAATGAAAAACTGTTTTTT; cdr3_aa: CASNGGPFNEKLFF
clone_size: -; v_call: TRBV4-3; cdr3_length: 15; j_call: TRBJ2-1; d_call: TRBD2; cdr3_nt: TGCGCCAGCAGCCAAGTGGCGGGAGTAGGCTATGAGCAGTTCTTC; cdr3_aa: CASSQVAGVGYEQFF
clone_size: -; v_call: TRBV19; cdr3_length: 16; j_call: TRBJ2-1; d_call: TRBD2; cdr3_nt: TGTGCCAGTAGTAGAGGTCGAGTGGGAGGGGCCCCCGAGCAGTTCTTC; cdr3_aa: CASSRGRVGGAPEQFF
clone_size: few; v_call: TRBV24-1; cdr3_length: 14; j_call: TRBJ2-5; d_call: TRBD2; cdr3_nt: TGTGCCACCAGTGCTAGCGGGACCGGGGAGACCCAGTACTTC; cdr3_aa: CATSASGTGETQYF
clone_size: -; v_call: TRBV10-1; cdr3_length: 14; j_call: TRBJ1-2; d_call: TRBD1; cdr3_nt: TGCGCCAGCCCGAACAGGGGGCTAGAGTATGGCTACACCTTC; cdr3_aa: CASPNRGLEYGYTF
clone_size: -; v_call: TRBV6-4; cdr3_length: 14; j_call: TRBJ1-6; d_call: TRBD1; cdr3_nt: TGTGCCAGCAGTGCCGGGACAGGCAGTTCACCCCTCCACTTT; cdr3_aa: CASSAGTGSSPLHF
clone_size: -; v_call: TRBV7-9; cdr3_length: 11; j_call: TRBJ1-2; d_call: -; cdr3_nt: TGTGCCAGCAGCTTCAGCGGTGCCTACACCTTC; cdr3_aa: CASSFSGAYTF
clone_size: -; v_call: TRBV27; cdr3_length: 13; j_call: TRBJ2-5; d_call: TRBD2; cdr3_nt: TGTGCCAGCAGACTAGCGGAGGAAGAGACCCAGTACTTC; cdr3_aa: CASRLAEEETQYF
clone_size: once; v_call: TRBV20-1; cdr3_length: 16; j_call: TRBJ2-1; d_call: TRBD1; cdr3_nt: TGCAGTGCTATTGATGTTTTCGGGACAGGGTTCAATGAGCAGTTCTTC; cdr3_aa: CSAIDVFGTGFNEQFF
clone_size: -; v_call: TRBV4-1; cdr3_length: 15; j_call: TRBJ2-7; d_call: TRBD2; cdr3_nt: TGCGCCAGCAGCCAATCTAGCGGGGGGTCCTACGAGCAGTACTTC; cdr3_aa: CASSQSSGGSYEQYF
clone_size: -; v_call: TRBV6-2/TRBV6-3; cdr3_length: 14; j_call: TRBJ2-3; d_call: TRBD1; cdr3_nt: TGTGCCAGCAGTCGCACAGGGGGGACAGATACGCAGTATTTT; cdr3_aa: CASSRTGGTDTQYF
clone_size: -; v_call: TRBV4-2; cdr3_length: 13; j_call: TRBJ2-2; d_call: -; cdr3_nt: TGTGCCAGCAGCGACCCGCCGGGGGAGGAGCTGTTTTTT; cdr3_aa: CASSDPPGEELFF
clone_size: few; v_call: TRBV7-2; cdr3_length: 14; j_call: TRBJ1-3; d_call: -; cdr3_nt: TGTGCCAGCAGCACAGGGTTCTCTGGAAACACCATATATTTT; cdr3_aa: CASSTGFSGNTIYF
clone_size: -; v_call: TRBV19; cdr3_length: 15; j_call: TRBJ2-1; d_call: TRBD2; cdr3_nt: TGTGCCAGTAATCGGGCTAGCGGGAGGGCGGGTGAGCAGTTCTTC; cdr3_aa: CASNRASGRAGEQFF
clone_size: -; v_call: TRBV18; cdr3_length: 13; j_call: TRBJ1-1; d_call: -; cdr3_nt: TGTGCCAGCTCACCCGGACAGAACACTGAAGCTTTCTTT; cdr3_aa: CASSPGQNTEAFF